This TCR beta chain was profiled in a study of human T cells and chemical hapten exposure. Across the whole study: On approximately 2 cm by approximately 2 cm of upper inner arm skin, sensitization was performed with 2% DPC. Study-wide points: Alopecia in the donors means their immune response may deviate from healthy people's.

This clonotype was observed a handful of times. The antigen is undetermined. The V gene's germline CDR1 is LGHNA and CDR2 YNFKEQ. V was pared by 0 bases and J by 0 bases, with 9 bases of the junction left unmatched. This CDR3 comprises 20 residues. As handled by the study authors: The median was around 89,000 TCRs per sample, ranging 23,224 to 690,600. One entry per CDR3 protein, called by TCRdb with MiXCR from the RACE reads. The V and J calls shown here were made by TCRdb, not taken from the authors' results. The data show around 160,000 distinct CDR3 sequences, roughly 14% seen once. Sample time point: patch test 1, 2 weeks after DPC sensitization. Treatment reported: therapeutic diphenylcyclopropenone sensitization with weekly scalp DPC.

The chain carries TRBV4-2 and TRBJ2-3; 13 nucleotides agree with TRBD2. This specimen was whole blood, taken in connection with sensitization to the hapten diphenylcyclopropenone (DPC). This receptor was obtained from a woman younger than 45 with alopecia areata. Some clones in this sample may be carry-over from other donors' samples. CDR3 nucleotides: TGTGCCAGCAGCCAAGACAACTGGACTAGCGGGGGCCGAAGCACAGATACGCAGTATTTT. Translation: CASSQDNWTSGGRSTDTQYF.